The 18 T cell receptor beta chains presented below share a single source sample, sequenced in a study of T-cell memory formation after mild COVID-19. TCRdb called the 5' RACE reads again in MiXCR, with one record for every CDR3 protein. The sample yields 450,000 to 650,000 distinct CDR3 sequences, approximately 18% seen once. Material for sequencing was PBMCs or a T cell subset sorted from them (not recorded which). These receptors were obtained from an adult woman who had mild COVID-19 (a few samples of this study predate the infection). Cell type and time point are not known.

The count of this clonotype is one. V usage is TRBV3-1 and J usage is TRBJ1-2, with D unresolved. The V end lost 0 bases, the J end lost 2 bases, and 13 bases lay between the germline ends. Germline V gene lookup returns CDR1 LGHDT and CDR2 YNNKEL (reference sequence). The CDR3 covers 16 residues. In DNA form, the CDR3 reads TGTGCCAGCAGCCAAGAGGGTCTTCTGTTGAACTATGGCTACACCTTC. Its protein is CASSQEGLLLNYGYTF.

The chain uses TRBV20-1 and TRBJ2-3, with 8 bases identical to TRBD2. Germline values: CDR1 DFQATT, CDR2 SNEGSKA (reference sequence). The CDR3 runs 14 residues. V gave up 5 bases and J gave up 2 bases; unmatched junction bases: 6. The CDR3 is CSARPGLDTDTQYF. CDR3 coding DNA: TGCAGTGCTCGCCCGGGACTAGACACAGATACGCAGTATTTT.

This clonotype was detected many times. The chain combines TRBV5-1 with TRBJ2-7, with D perhaps matching TRBD2 (5 bases). Trimming stripped 3 bases from V and 1 base from J, with 8 bases between. The CDR3 runs 13 residues. Germline V CDR1 and CDR2: SGHRS, YFSETQ. DNA of the CDR3: TGCGCCAGCAGCTGGTCGGGGTCCTACGAGCAGTACTTC. Its protein product is CASSWSGSYEQYF.

CDR3 amino acids: CASSLKSGSMNEQFF. CDR3 DNA sequence: TGCGCCAGCAGCTTGAAGAGCGGGAGCATGAATGAGCAGTTCTTC. The chain carries TRBV5-1 and TRBJ2-1, with 8 bases lining up with TRBD2. The CDR3 loop spans 15 amino acids. V gave up 1 base and J gave up 7 bases; unmatched junction bases: 7. Germline assignment: CDR1 SGHRS and CDR2 YFSETQ. The complete variable domain, with remaining parts taken from reference TRBV5-1 and TRBJ2-1, reads KAGVTQTPRYLIKTRGQQVTLSCSPISGHRSVSWYQQTPGQGLQFLFEYFSETQRNKGNFPGRFSGRQFSNSRSEMNVSTLELGDSALYLCASSLKSGSMNEQFFGPGTRLTVL.

The chain is built from TRBV5-1 and TRBJ2-5; D tentatively fits TRBD1 or TRBD2 (5 bases each). The CDR3 is 14 residues long. Germline V gives CDR1 SGHRS, CDR2 YFSETQ. Trimming removed 7 bases from V and 2 bases from J, with 15 bases in between. CDR3 bases: TGCGCCAGCGCCCCCGGGGCTATGCAAGAGACCCAGTACTTC. Amino acids: CASAPGAMQETQYF.

This chain connects TRBV4-3 to TRBJ2-3, with TRBD1 matching 9 bases. Looked up from germline, CDR1 is LGHNA and CDR2 is YSLEER. The junction had 5 bases not matched to a gene; V was cut back by 1 base and J by 0 bases. This CDR3 contains 17 residues. This CDR3 reads CASSQGRTGASTDTQYF. In DNA, the CDR3 is TGCGCCAGCAGCCAAGGAAGGACAGGGGCCAGCACAGATACGCAGTATTTT.

This clonotype was observed many times. CDR3 region: CASSPLVRPYEQYF. The CDR3 coding sequence is TGTGCCAGCTCACCATTAGTCAGACCCTACGAGCAGTACTTC. The chain carries TRBV18 and TRBJ2-7; D not resolved. The CDR3 consists of 14 residues. Germline V lookup: CDR1 KGHSH, CDR2 LQKENI. Trimming pared 2 bases from V and 2 bases from J, leaving 10 bases between.

This clonotype appeared a few times. The J gene is TRBJ2-7, the V gene TRBV25-1; maybe TRBD2 (5 bases). Looked up from germline, CDR1 is MGHDK and CDR2 is SYGVNS. The CDR3 runs 14 residues. V was clipped by 7 bases and J by 1 base, with 14 bases between them. The CDR3: CASIRSEGSYEQYF. Written as DNA, the CDR3 is TGTGCCAGCATTAGATCCGAGGGTTCCTACGAGCAGTACTTC.

Written as DNA, the CDR3 is TGTGCCTGGAGTAGGACAGGGACAGATACGCAGTATTTT. Its protein product is CAWSRTGTDTQYF. The V and J genes are TRBV30 and TRBJ2-3; 8 bases are shared with TRBD1. The CDR3 totals 13 residues. Germline loops: CDR1 GTSNPN, CDR2 SVGIG (reference sequence). Germline trimming cut 2 bases from V and 3 bases from J; bases unmatched to any gene: 1.

J is TRBJ2-5 and V is TRBV12-3 or TRBV12-4, with a possible D match to TRBD2 (6 bases). The V end lost 3 bases, the J end lost 2 bases, and 13 bases lay between the germline ends. This CDR3 has 15 residues. The CDR3 DNA sequence: TGTGCCAGCAGTTTGGGGGGAATGAGACAAGAGACCCAGTACTTC. Its protein product is CASSLGGMRQETQYF.

In its sample, this clonotype was seen a few times. This sequence joins TRBV19 and TRBJ2-5, with D possibly TRBD2 on 6 matching bases. This CDR3 has 13 residues. The ends were cut back, 3 bases at V and 5 bases at J, with 10 bases in the middle. Germline CDR1 and CDR2: LNHDA and SQIVND (reference sequence). This CDR3 reads CASSIGGTETQYF. CDR3 nucleotides: TGTGCCAGTAGTATCGGGGGAACGGAGACCCAGTACTTC.

CDR3 sequence reads: CASRVAGGPREQYF. The CDR3 DNA reads TGTGCCAGCAGGGTAGCGGGAGGGCCGAGGGAGCAGTACTTC. The chain combines TRBV13 with TRBJ2-7, with 11 bases fitting TRBD2. Germline V gene data show CDR1 as PRHDT and CDR2 as FYEKMQ (reference sequence). J was trimmed by 7 bases and V by 6 bases; bases with no gene match: 8. This CDR3 is built from 14 residues.

The rearrangement joins TRBV7-6 to TRBJ1-1, with a possible D match to TRBD1 (6 bases). V lost 3 bases, J lost 4 bases, and 15 bases lay in between. Germline V gives CDR1 SGHVS, CDR2 FNYEAQ. CDR3 length: 15 amino acids. The CDR3 here is CASSLDSRMGTEAFF. Written as DNA, the CDR3 is TGTGCCAGCAGCTTGGACAGCCGCATGGGCACTGAAGCTTTCTTT.

The rearrangement uses TRBV7-8 and TRBJ2-5; D tentatively fits TRBD1 or TRBD2 (5 bases each). Trimming removed 2 bases from V and 1 base from J, with 11 bases in between. Germline V CDR1 and CDR2: SGHVS, FQNEAQ. The CDR3 has 15 amino acids. In DNA, the CDR3 is TGTGCCAGCAGCTTATTGTTGGGGACCCAAGAGACCCAGTACTTC. It yields the protein CASSLLLGTQETQYF.

This clonotype has a handful of counts. The chain uses TRBV29-1 and TRBJ2-7; 8 nucleotides line up with TRBD2. V lost 8 bases, J lost 3 bases, and 6 bases stayed unmatched. The CDR3 sequence is 12 residues long. Germline V gene sequence: CDR1 SQVTM, CDR2 ANQGSEA. The CDR3 nucleotides are TGCAGCCCCGGGAGGGGGAGCTACGAGCAGTACTTC. Translated: CSPGRGSYEQYF.

This clonotype has just a few counts. An end of the junction differs from the germline gene, which may be a read error. The J gene is TRBJ2-5, the V gene TRBV5-5; 8 nucleotides agree with TRBD2. The CDR3 is 13 residues long. CDR1 SGHKS and CDR2 YYEKEE come from the germline V gene (reference sequence). The CDR3 spells CASSPGLVETQHF. The CDR3 DNA sequence: TGTGCCAGCAGTCCGGGACTAGTAGAGACCCAGCACTTC.

This clonotype was detected a few times. The V call is TRBV20-1, the J call TRBJ1-1; 8 nucleotides agree with TRBD1. CDR1 DFQATT and CDR2 SNEGSKA come from the germline V gene (reference sequence). This CDR3 is built from 18 residues. J was trimmed by 4 bases and V by 6 bases; bases with no gene match: 22. CDR3 in amino acids: CSAIRGLEAGLRSTEAFF. In DNA form, the CDR3 reads TGCAGTGCCATCAGGGGGCTCGAAGCGGGGTTGAGGTCCACTGAAGCTTTCTTT.

A word on this clonotype: A much larger clone is a single base away; this may be a read error. The rearrangement joins TRBV12-3 or TRBV12-4 to TRBJ2-2, with D tentatively TRBD2 (5 bases). The V gene lost 6 bases and the J gene lost 6 bases, with 5 bases spanning the gap. The CDR3 is 11 residues long. The CDR3 loop is CASREAGELFF. The CDR3 DNA reads as TGTGCCAGCAGGGAGGCCGGGGAGCTGTTTTTT.